Listed here are 13 T cell receptor beta chains from one sample, sequenced in a study of shared clonotypes between healthy human individuals. The data were produced by immunoSEQ multiplex PCR, yet TCRdb's version contains in-frame clones alone and is incomplete. The table lists 330,000 or so clones, around four fifths of them singletons. Sequenced material: memory CD4+ T cells sorted from blood. Sample subset: CD45RA-negative fraction. The receptors stem from a man aged 30 to 39 in good health.

The J gene is TRBJ2-5, the V gene TRBV28; TRBD1 is a possible D gene (6 bases). Trimming cost V 3 bases and J 3 bases, with 14 bases left between them. The CDR3 consists of 15 residues. CDR1 and CDR2 from the germline V gene are MDHEN and SYDVKM. CDR3 region: CASSFSLGTKETQYF. In nucleotides, the CDR3 is TGTGCCAGCAGTTTTTCTTTAGGGACAAAAGAGACCCAGTACTTC.

V and J are TRBV2 and TRBJ1-1; a weak D match, TRBD1 (6 bases). Germline V gives CDR1 SNHLY, CDR2 FYNNEI. The CDR3 covers 15 residues. V lost 3 bases to trimming and J lost 0 bases, with 11 bases between them. This CDR3 is CASSDDRTMNTEAFF. CDR3 coding DNA: TGTGCCAGCAGTGACGACAGGACGATGAACACTGAAGCTTTCTTT. Full variable domain (outside the CDR3, taken from reference TRBV2 and TRBJ1-1): EPEVTQTPSHQVTQMGQEVILRCVPISNHLYFYWYRQILGQKVEFLVSFYNNEISEKSEIFDDQFSVERPDGSNFTLKIRSTKLEDSAMYFCASSDDRTMNTEAFFGQGTRLTVV.

The chain joins TRBV27 to TRBJ2-7; 7 nucleotides match TRBD1. CDR1 is MNHEY and CDR2 is SMNVEV in the germline V gene (reference sequence). V lost 2 bases, J lost 4 bases, and 5 bases stayed unmatched. CDR3 length equals 14 residues. CDR3 sequence reads: CASSLRQGVYEQYF. The CDR3 region has the DNA TGTGCCAGCAGTTTAAGGCAGGGGGTTTACGAGCAGTACTTC.

The V and J genes are TRBV2 and TRBJ2-7, with unresolved D. This CDR3 region has 10 residues. Germline V CDR1 and CDR2: SNHLY, FYNNEI. V was clipped by 8 bases and J by 6 bases, with 8 bases between them. The CDR3 spells CASSGSEQYF. The CDR3 DNA is TGTGCCAGCTCCGGGTCCGAGCAGTACTTC.

The V gene is TRBV29-1, the J gene TRBJ1-2; D possibly corresponds to TRBD1 (5 bases). The ends were cut back, 4 bases at V and 4 bases at J, with 10 bases in the middle. This CDR3 has 12 amino acids. In germline, CDR1 is SQVTM, CDR2 ANQGSEA. The CDR3 DNA sequence: TGCAGCGTTGGCCAGGGTACCTATGGCTACACCTTC. Translation: CSVGQGTYGYTF.

The CDR3 reads CASSFRGVGVVSYEQYF. CDR3 bases: TGTGCCAGCAGCTTCAGAGGGGTGGGGGTAGTATCCTACGAGCAGTACTTC. The V call is TRBV7-8, the J call TRBJ2-7; D tentatively reads TRBD1 or TRBD2 (5 bases each). The CDR3 sequence is 17 residues long. V lost 3 bases, J lost 1 base, and 19 bases lay in between. Per germline, CDR1 SGHVS and CDR2 FQNEAQ.

The gene calls are TRBV6-1 and TRBJ2-7, with D maybe TRBD2 (6 bases). Trimming took 2 bases from V and 3 from J, leaving 29 bases between them. The length of the CDR3 is 20 residues. Germline CDR1 is MNHNS and CDR2 is SASEGT. For the CDR3, the DNA is TGTGCCAGCAGTGAATGGAAGATGGGACCAATCTCCCGACTAGACTACGAGCAGTACTTC. This sequence encodes CASSEWKMGPISRLDYEQYF.

The CDR3 sequence: CASEGDTQYF. In nucleotides, the CDR3 is TGTGCCAGCGAGGGGGATACGCAGTATTTT. The chain uses TRBV28 and TRBJ2-3, with D perhaps being TRBD1 or TRBD2 (5 bases each). The V gene's germline CDR1 is MDHEN and CDR2 SYDVKM. CDR3 size: 10 residues. The V and J ends lost 8 bases and 6 bases respectively, with 6 bases between them.

The V and J genes are TRBV6-1 and TRBJ2-3; D unclear. Trimming removed 7 bases from V and 7 bases from J, with 9 bases in between. There are 11 residues in the CDR3. CDR1 is MNHNS, CDR2 SASEGT, per germline. CDR3 in DNA: TGTGCCAGCATTCTGGGTAATACGCAGTATTTT. Its translation: CASILGNTQYF.

V and J are TRBV7-2 and TRBJ2-2; D ambiguous. V was pared by 5 bases and J by 5 bases, with 9 bases between. This CDR3 comprises 13 residues. The germline CDR1 and CDR2 sequences are SGHTA and FQGNSA. The CDR3 sequence: CASSPLGTGELFF. The CDR3 bases are TGTGCCAGCAGCCCGCTGGGTACCGGGGAGCTGTTTTTT.

The gene calls are TRBV19 and TRBJ1-1, with D unclear. The CDR3 loop spans 15 amino acids. Trimming took 3 bases from V and 6 from J, leaving 17 bases between them. Germline CDR1 reads LNHDA; CDR2 reads SQIVND (reference sequence). CDR3 loop: CASSIQPGKGAEAFF. The CDR3 bases are TGTGCCAGTAGTATCCAGCCGGGGAAGGGCGCTGAAGCTTTCTTT.

On this clone itself: A much larger clone lies a single base off, so this may be a read error. V and J are TRBV5-1 and TRBJ2-7; 9 bases align to TRBD1. Looked up from germline, CDR1 is SGHRS and CDR2 is YFSETQ. The CDR3 consists of 14 residues. Germline trimming cut 4 bases from V and 5 bases from J; bases unmatched to any gene: 7. Here the CDR3 reads CASSLRDRVNEQYF. The CDR3 bases are TGCGCCAGCAGCCTCCGGGACAGGGTCAACGAGCAGTACTTC.

V gene TRBV2 combines with J gene TRBJ2-7; 9 bases agree with TRBD1. The J segment lost 7 bases and the V segment lost 7 bases, leaving 11 bases of the junction unmatched. The germline gives CDR1 SNHLY, CDR2 FYNNEI. There are 14 residues in the CDR3. Written as DNA, the CDR3 is TGTGCCAGCACCTTGACAGGGGGTACAAGGGAGCAGTACTTC. As protein: CASTLTGGTREQYF. The full variable domain, rest sourced from reference TRBV2 and TRBJ2-7, is EPEVTQTPSHQVTQMGQEVILRCVPISNHLYFYWYRQILGQKVEFLVSFYNNEISEKSEIFDDQFSVERPDGSNFTLKIRSTKLEDSAMYFCASTLTGGTREQYFGPGTRLTVT.